At least ten counts were recorded for the clone carrying this T cell receptor (beta chain). Its antigen is still unknown. The data derive from a study of T cells in Graves' hyperthyroidism and ophthalmopathy. Active moderate-to-severe ophthalmopathy, Clinical Activity Score at least 3, NOSPECS at least 4, under 3 months' duration. Cells are PBMCs isolated from roughly 10 ml of fresh blood. Study-wide findings and caveats: A 13 V-J signature model discriminated ophthalmopathy versus stable hyperthyroidism.

RNA transcripts provided the source from which TCR beta CDR3 regions were amplified. The HTBI set primed first-round TCR CDR3 RT-PCR. MiXCR, run by TCRdb on the multiplex PCR reads, gives a single entry per CDR3 protein. Of 400,000 or so distinct CDR3 sequences in the sample, approximately 16% are singletons; the top ten hold roughly a fifth. The CDR3 extends over 15 amino acids. Trimming took 1 base from V and 1 from J, leaving 10 bases between them. Germline CDR1 LGHDT, CDR2 YNNKEL (reference sequence). V is TRBV3-1 and J is TRBJ2-5; no clear D gene. Source material: blood. This clonotype originated in a woman aged 55 to 70 with Graves' ophthalmopathy. CDR3 region: CASSQAKGSQETQYF. The CDR3 DNA is TGTGCCAGCAGCCAAGCTAAGGGATCCCAAGAGACCCAGTACTTC.